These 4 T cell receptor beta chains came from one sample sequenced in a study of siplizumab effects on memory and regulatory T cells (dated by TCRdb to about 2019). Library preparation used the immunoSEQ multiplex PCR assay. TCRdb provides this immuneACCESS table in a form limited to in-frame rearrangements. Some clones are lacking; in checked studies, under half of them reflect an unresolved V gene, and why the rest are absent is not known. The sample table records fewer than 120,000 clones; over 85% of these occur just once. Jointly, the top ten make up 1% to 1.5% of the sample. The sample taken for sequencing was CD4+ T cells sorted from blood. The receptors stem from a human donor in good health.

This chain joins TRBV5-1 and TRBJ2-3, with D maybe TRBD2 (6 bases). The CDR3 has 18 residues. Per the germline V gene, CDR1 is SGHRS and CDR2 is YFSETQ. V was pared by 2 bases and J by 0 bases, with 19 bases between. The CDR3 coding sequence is TGCGCCAGCAGCTTCGGTGCGATCGATGGAGGGAGCACAGATACGCAGTATTTT. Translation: CASSFGAIDGGSTDTQYF.

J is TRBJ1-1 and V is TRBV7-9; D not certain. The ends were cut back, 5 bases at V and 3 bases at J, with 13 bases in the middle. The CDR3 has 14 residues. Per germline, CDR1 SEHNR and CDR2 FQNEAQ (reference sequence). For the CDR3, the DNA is TGTGCCAGCAGCCTGGACGTTAGGGACACTGAAGCTTTCTTT. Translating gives CASSLDVRDTEAFF.

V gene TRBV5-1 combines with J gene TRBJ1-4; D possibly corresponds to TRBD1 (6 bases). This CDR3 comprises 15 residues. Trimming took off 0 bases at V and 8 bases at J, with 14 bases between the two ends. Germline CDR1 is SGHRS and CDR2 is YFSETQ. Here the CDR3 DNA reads TGCGCCAGCAGCTTGGATACGGGGGCACAAGAAAAACTGTTTTTT. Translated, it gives CASSLDTGAQEKLFF. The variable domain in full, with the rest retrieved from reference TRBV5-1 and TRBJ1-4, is KAGVTQTPRYLIKTRGQQVTLSCSPISGHRSVSWYQQTPGQGLQFLFEYFSETQRNKGNFPGRFSGRQFSNSRSEMNVSTLELGDSALYLCASSLDTGAQEKLFFGSGTQLSVL.

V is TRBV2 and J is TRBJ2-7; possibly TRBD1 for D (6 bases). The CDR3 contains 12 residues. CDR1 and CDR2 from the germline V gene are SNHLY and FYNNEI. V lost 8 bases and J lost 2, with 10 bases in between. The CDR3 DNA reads TGTGCCAGCGGACGGGACACCTACGAGCAGTACTTC. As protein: CASGRDTYEQYF.